The clone carrying this T cell receptor beta chain was detected many times. As yet, its antigen is unknown. The data originate from a study of T-cell memory formation after mild COVID-19. Study findings and constraints: Some clones that responded were present in memory (sampled pre-infection), which suggests cross-reactive memory joined.

V lost 4 bases and J 0 bases, leaving 9 bases between the germline ends. Germline CDR1 is KGHDR and CDR2 is SFDVKD. CDR3 length: 15 amino acids. Constant-segment primers were used for 5'RACE, and the resulting TCR alpha and TCR beta cDNA libraries carried sample barcodes and UMIs. TCRdb reprocessed the 5' RACE reads via MiXCR and lists one record per CDR3 protein. The profile covers around 510,000 distinct CDR3 sequences, with approximately 21% appearing a single time and around 8.4% taken by the ten largest. Material for sequencing was PBMCs or a T cell subset sorted from them (not recorded which). The sequence derives from an adult woman who had mild COVID-19 (a few samples of this study predate the infection). Cell type and time point are not known. This chain uses TRBV24-1 with TRBJ2-1; D unresolved. The CDR3 DNA reads as TGTGCCACCAGTGACTCCGGGTCCTCCTACAATGAGCAGTTCTTC. It is translated as CATSDSGSSYNEQFF.